What follows are 5 T cell receptor beta chains derived from one specimen sequenced in a study of sequential checkpoint blockade in melanoma. Only in-frame clones appear in the TCRdb table, and some are missing; sequencing was by immunoSEQ multiplex PCR. The table has tens of thousands of clones, around 82% seen once. Described treatment: randomized to nivolumab then ipilimumab (arm A) or the reverse (arm B). Sequencing used CD8+ T cells sorted from blood (inferred from file names), obtained from a patient given nivolumab and ipilimumab in sequence. The receptors were sampled from a human donor with melanoma.

The V gene is TRBV7-8, the J gene TRBJ2-5; 10 bases map to TRBD2. The germline V gene encodes CDR1 SGHVS and CDR2 FQNEAQ. V gave up 1 base and J gave up 5 bases; unmatched junction bases: 10. CDR3 length equals 17 residues. CDR3 sequence: CASSLDPSEREGETQYF. For the CDR3, the DNA is TGTGCCAGCAGCTTAGACCCTTCGGAGCGGGAGGGGGAGACCCAGTACTTC.

V usage is TRBV6-5 and J usage is TRBJ2-7; D might be TRBD1 (6 bases). Germline CDR1 reads MNHEY; CDR2 reads SVGAGI. The length of the CDR3 is 16 residues. V gave up 2 bases and J gave up 5 bases, with 19 bases separating them. CDR3 in DNA: TGTGCCAGCAGTTACGCGAGGATGGGGGCCGCGCACGAGCAGTACTTC. The encoded protein is CASSYARMGAAHEQYF.

This chain uses TRBV29-1 with TRBJ2-7; 10 nucleotides align to TRBD1. The CDR3 is 15 amino acids. Germline CDR1 SQVTM, CDR2 ANQGSEA. V was pared by 7 bases and J by 4 bases, with 13 bases of the junction left unmatched. CDR3 region: CSAVPWTGGEYEQYF. For the CDR3, the DNA is TGCAGCGCTGTACCTTGGACAGGGGGGGAGTACGAGCAGTACTTC.

The genes are TRBV9 and TRBJ2-1, with TRBD2 matching 7 bases. Germline-derived CDR1 and CDR2 are SGDLS and YYNGEE. The V segment lost 2 bases and the J segment 8 bases; nucleotides outside the gene matches: 10. This CDR3 is built from 15 residues. Here the CDR3 reads CASSVLAVRGDEQFF. The CDR3 nucleotides read TGTGCCAGCAGCGTCCTAGCGGTCCGGGGTGATGAGCAGTTCTTC.

Here the CDR3 reads CASSSPGTGGLEQYF. The CDR3 DNA reads TGTGCCAGTAGTTCCCCCGGGACAGGGGGTTTAGAGCAGTACTTC. The rearrangement links TRBV19 to TRBJ2-7; 11 nucleotides line up with TRBD1. CDR1 LNHDA and CDR2 SQIVND come from the germline V gene (reference sequence). The CDR3 is made up of 15 amino acids. V lost 5 bases and J lost 7; bases outside the gene matches: 10.